The 11 T cell receptor beta chains presented below share a single source sample, sequenced in a study of cytomegalovirus exposure and HLA in healthy donors. Use of 60 Vbeta and 13 Jbeta primers characterized the PCR. Clones were read by immunoSEQ multiplex PCR, and TCRdb kept only the in-frame ones, dropping some. Seen here are some 150,000 clones, around 10% observed once, and the top ten hold 5.5% to 8%. Material for sequencing was PBMCs. The receptors here all came from a woman aged 40 to 49 in good health and CMV-seropositive.

This clone has a handful of counts. DNA for the CDR3: TGTGCCAGCAGCTTAAACGGGGGGGAAAAACTGTTTTTT. This translates into CASSLNGGEKLFF. The rearrangement links TRBV7-9 to TRBJ1-4; weak D call: TRBD1 (5 bases). Trimming removed 2 bases from V and 8 bases from J, with 9 bases in between. The germline V gene encodes CDR1 SEHNR and CDR2 FQNEAQ (reference sequence). This CDR3 comprises 13 residues.

The V call is TRBV2, the J call TRBJ2-2; tentative D call: TRBD1 (6 bases). Trimming pared 6 bases from V and 7 bases from J, leaving 18 bases between. This CDR3 spans 15 amino acids. CDR1 SNHLY and CDR2 FYNNEI come from the germline V gene. Here the CDR3 reads CASSGTWVNGGELFF. The CDR3 region has the DNA TGTGCCAGCAGCGGGACATGGGTGAATGGCGGGGAGCTGTTTTTT.

This clone was observed a few times. This sequence joins TRBV5-6 and TRBJ2-7; the D gene is possibly TRBD2 (5 bases). CDR3 length: 14 amino acids. The ends were cut back, 4 bases at V and 4 bases at J, with 15 bases in the middle. Germline assignment: CDR1 SGHDT and CDR2 YYEEEE. CDR3 region: CASSPRLRDYEQYF. The CDR3 bases are TGTGCCAGCAGCCCCAGACTTCGGGATTACGAGCAGTACTTC.

CDR3 loop: CASSFGQGVNTEAFF. CDR3 coding DNA: TGTGCCAGCAGTTTCGGACAGGGGGTGAACACTGAAGCTTTCTTT. V and J are TRBV6-5 and TRBJ1-1, with 10 nucleotides matching TRBD1. Germline CDR1 is MNHEY and CDR2 is SVGAGI. Unmatched junction bases numbered 2, after V lost 4 bases and J lost 0 bases. The CDR3 runs to 15 residues.

This clone was observed a handful of times. V is TRBV14 and J is TRBJ2-5, with 9 bases matching TRBD1. Germline values: CDR1 SGHDN, CDR2 FVKESK. The length of the CDR3 is 17 residues. V dropped 4 bases and J dropped 5; count of bases not matched to a gene: 14. The CDR3 spells CASSLTWDREEGETQYF. For the CDR3, the DNA is TGTGCCAGCAGCCTTACTTGGGACAGGGAAGAGGGGGAGACCCAGTACTTC.

V usage is TRBV2 and J usage is TRBJ1-3; perhaps TRBD1 as D (5 bases). The germline CDR1 and CDR2 sequences are SNHLY and FYNNEI. V was shortened by 7 bases and J by 5 bases, with 12 bases between the two germline ends. The CDR3 spans 13 residues. Here the CDR3 reads CASTSTARNTIYF. Here the CDR3 DNA reads TGTGCCAGCACATCGACAGCCCGAAACACCATATATTTT. Variable domain in full (rest from reference TRBV2 and TRBJ1-3): EPEVTQTPSHQVTQMGQEVILRCVPISNHLYFYWYRQILGQKVEFLVSFYNNEISEKSEIFDDQFSVERPDGSNFTLKIRSTKLEDSAMYFCASTSTARNTIYFGEGSWLTVV.

This clone was observed a few times. The chain carries TRBV5-1 and TRBJ1-1; D gene ambiguous. Germline V lookup: CDR1 SGHRS, CDR2 YFSETQ. V was pared by 0 bases and J by 1 base, with 16 bases between. The CDR3 is made up of 17 amino acids. In DNA, the CDR3 is TGCGCCAGCAGCTTGGAACTAAGAAGTTTTGGGAACACTGAAGCTTTCTTT. Protein: CASSLELRSFGNTEAFF.

The sample holds a few counts of this clone. Here the CDR3 reads CASSVYAGNTEAFF. The CDR3 DNA reads as TGTGCCAGCAGTGTTTATGCGGGGAACACTGAAGCTTTCTTT. The rearrangement joins TRBV2 to TRBJ1-1; D is unclear. The ends were cut back, 4 bases at V and 1 base at J, with 10 bases in the middle. This CDR3 has 14 amino acids. CDR1 and CDR2 (germline): SNHLY, FYNNEI.

This chain links TRBV2 with TRBJ2-1; D might be TRBD1 (5 bases). V was cut by 5 bases and J by 8 bases, with 10 bases left in between. The CDR3 consists of 12 residues. Per the germline V gene, CDR1 is SNHLY and CDR2 is FYNNEI. DNA of the CDR3: TGTGCCAGCAGTCAGGGTAACTATGAGCAGTTCTTC. Amino acids: CASSQGNYEQFF.

V gene TRBV7-9 combines with J gene TRBJ2-7; a weak D match, TRBD1 (5 bases). CDR1 SEHNR and CDR2 FQNEAQ come from the germline V gene (reference sequence). This CDR3 spans 13 amino acids. V was trimmed by 3 bases and J by 4 bases, leaving 10 bases between them. The CDR3 DNA is TGTGCCAGCAGCTTTAATAGACAGTACGAGCAGTACTTC. This translates into CASSFNRQYEQYF.

There are a few counts of this clone. The rearrangement joins TRBV5-1 to TRBJ2-7; 8 bases align to TRBD1. V shed 0 bases and J 2 bases; nucleotides not matched to a gene: 4. The CDR3 runs to 15 residues. Germline values: CDR1 SGHRS, CDR2 YFSETQ. The CDR3 bases are TGCGCCAGCAGCTTGGCCCCACAGGGGGCCTACGAGCAGTACTTC. Translated: CASSLAPQGAYEQYF.